This T cell receptor beta chain was profiled in a study of OX40 agonist ivuxolimab in advanced cancers. Profiling relied on immunoSEQ multiplex PCR, and the TCRdb table lists in-frame clones only, not all of them. Of about 63,000 clones in the sample, approximately 89% are singletons; the top ten hold about 12%. Trimming removed 0 bases at V and 0 bases at J, with 14 bases between. In germline, CDR1 is LGHNA, CDR2 YNFKEQ. The CDR3 is 18 residues long. This TCR was recovered from an adult with an advanced solid tumor such as melanoma, head and neck, liver or kidney cancer. The chain joins TRBV4-2 to TRBJ2-2; TRBD1 might be the D (6 bases). Sequenced material: CD4+ or CD8+ T cells sorted from blood, taken in a trial of the OX40 agonist ivuxolimab. For the CDR3, the DNA is TGTGCCAGCAGCCAAGACTTACCGGGACAAACGAACACCGGGGAGCTGTTTTTT. It translates to CASSQDLPGQTNTGELFF.